This T cell receptor beta chain was sequenced during a study of T-cell reconstitution after alpha-beta-depleted transplantation in children. Notes on the study in general: About two months after transplant, alpha-beta T cells reportedly came from several hundred expanded graft clones. Surviving recipient T cells and thymic progenitors accounted for the high day-60 TCRbeta diversity observed in some patients. From newly produced T cells came most of the T-cell counts and diversity one year after transplant.

This clonotype was counted only a few times. Its antigen remains unidentified. Molecular barcoding with unique molecular identifiers was used for the TCRbeta library. One entry per CDR3 protein, called by TCRdb with MiXCR from the PCR reads. The sample contains about 980,000 distinct CDR3 sequences, roughly 29% of which appear only once. Looked up from germline, CDR1 is LGHNA and CDR2 is YSLEER. The CDR3 is 14 amino acids. With 4 bases clipped from V and 0 bases from J, the junction kept 2 bases outside the gene matches. The chain is built from TRBV4-3 and TRBJ2-5; 7 bases agree with TRBD2. The source of this sequence is a boy younger than two who had a stem cell transplant for SCID, so the T cells may come from the graft donor. Here the sequenced sample was PBMCs, mostly from graft donor cells, taken 360 days after TCRalphabeta/CD19-depleted stem cell transplant. The CDR3 nucleotides read TGCGCCAGCAGCCTAGGACTAGACCAAGAGACCCAGTACTTC. It translates to CASSLGLDQETQYF.